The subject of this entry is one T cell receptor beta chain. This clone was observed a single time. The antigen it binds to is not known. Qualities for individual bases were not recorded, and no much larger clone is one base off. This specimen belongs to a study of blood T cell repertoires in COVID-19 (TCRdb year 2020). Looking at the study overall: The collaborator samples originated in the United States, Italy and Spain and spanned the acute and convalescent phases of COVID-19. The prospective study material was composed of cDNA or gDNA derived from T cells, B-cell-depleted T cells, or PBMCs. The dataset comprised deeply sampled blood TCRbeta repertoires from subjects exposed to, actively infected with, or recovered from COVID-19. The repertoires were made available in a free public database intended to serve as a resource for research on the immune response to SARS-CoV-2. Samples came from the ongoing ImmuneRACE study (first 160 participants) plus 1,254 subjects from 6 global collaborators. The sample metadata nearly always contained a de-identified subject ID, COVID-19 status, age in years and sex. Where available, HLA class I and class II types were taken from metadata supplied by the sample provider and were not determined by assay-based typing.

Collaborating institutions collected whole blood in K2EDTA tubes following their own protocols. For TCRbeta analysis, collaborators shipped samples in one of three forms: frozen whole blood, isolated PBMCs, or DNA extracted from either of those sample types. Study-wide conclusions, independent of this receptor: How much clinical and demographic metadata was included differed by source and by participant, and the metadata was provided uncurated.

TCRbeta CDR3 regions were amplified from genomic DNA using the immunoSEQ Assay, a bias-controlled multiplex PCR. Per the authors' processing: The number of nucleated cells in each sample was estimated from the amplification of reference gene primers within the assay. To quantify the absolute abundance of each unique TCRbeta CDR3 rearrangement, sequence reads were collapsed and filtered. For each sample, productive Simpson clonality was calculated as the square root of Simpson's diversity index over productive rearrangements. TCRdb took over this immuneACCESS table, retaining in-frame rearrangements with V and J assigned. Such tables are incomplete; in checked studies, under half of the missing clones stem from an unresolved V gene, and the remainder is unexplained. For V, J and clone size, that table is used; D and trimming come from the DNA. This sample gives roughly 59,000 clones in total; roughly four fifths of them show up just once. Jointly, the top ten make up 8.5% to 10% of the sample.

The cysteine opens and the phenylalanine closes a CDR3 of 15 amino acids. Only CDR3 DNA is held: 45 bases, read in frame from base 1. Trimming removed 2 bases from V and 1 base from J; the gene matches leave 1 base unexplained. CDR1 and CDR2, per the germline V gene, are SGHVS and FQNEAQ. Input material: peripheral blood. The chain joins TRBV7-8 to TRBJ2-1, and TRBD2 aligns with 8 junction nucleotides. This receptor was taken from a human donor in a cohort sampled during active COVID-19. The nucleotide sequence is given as TGTGCCAGCAGCTTAAGACTAGCGTCCTACAATGAGCAGTTCTTC. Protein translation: CASSLRLASYNEQFF.